Sequencing of this TCR beta chain was carried out in a study of cytomegalovirus exposure and HLA in healthy donors (TCRdb year 2017). Background on the whole study: An earlier analysis of around 600 of the donors reported approximately 300 Gb of sequence data and 100 million to 130 million unique TCR beta sequences from some 180 million T cells. Alongside the repertoire data, information on donor age, sex, ethnicity and CMV serostatus was compiled. The genetic ancestry cluster associated with self-reported Caucasian donors included about 81% of the roughly 400 genotyped donors. The study aimed to test whether cataloging public T cell receptors could reveal signatures of past pathogen exposure. Class I and class II HLA loci were covered by the typing at four-digit resolution. In the later analysis, no new phenotypic data were used to find candidate immune exposures; instead, reliance was placed on TCR beta sequences and their occurrence across donors. The number of donors typed differed by locus, with 629-630 for A, B, C, DRB1 and DQB1, 522 for DQA1, 600 to 610 for DPA1, and over 400 for DPB1. To predict cytomegalovirus infection status, the study brought together high-throughput TCR immunosequencing, statistical association of individual TCRs with disease status, and machine learning. Approximately 300 gigabases of sequencing data and tens of millions of unique TCR sequences made up an early release that covered over 550 HLA-typed donors. A later genetic analysis used genome-wide SNP genotypes for about three fifths of the roughly 700 donors, treating that subset as a discovery cohort. All discovery cohort repertoires had been generated using a single sequencing platform. To decide whether each TCR beta V gene segment behaved as functional or pseudogenic, an earlier analysis of approximately 600 of the donors relied on high-throughput TCR beta sequencing. On average, roughly 240,000 unique TCR beta nucleotide sequences were sequenced per donor among 398 genotyped donors of the cohort, with 15% to 20% of those sequences being non-productive. In a later analysis, previously published TCR beta repertoires from several hundred donors were re-analyzed and high-resolution HLA genotyping was added so that TCR occurrence patterns could be studied. Because of strong linkage in the cohort, roughly five DR-DQ haplotypes were treated as single units for association and clustering. The T cell repertoires of 670 or so subjects were profiled by immunosequencing and related to cytomegalovirus serostatus. Along with the roughly 710-subject first cohort, a separate validation cohort of around 110 different subjects was used. Summary of the overall study and its limitations: Sequencing depth was assumed to be roughly uniform across donors in the presence/absence analyses, though that assumption may not hold. A later genetic analysis reported fewer N-insertions in productive TCRs among donors in an Asian-associated ancestry cluster than the 666-donor mean. A few of the identified cytomegalovirus-associated TCR beta chains were confirmed in vitro to be specific for cytomegalovirus antigens. Some IMGT-functional V segments, including TRBV6-2 and TRBV6-3, could not be distinguished by the 87-base-pair reads and were therefore excluded. Most CMV-associated TCR beta chains appeared to be HLA-restricted in a later analysis, and the HLA associations seemed to be driven largely by CMV exposure. A further reported finding was that TCR beta sequences accurately predicted the HLA-A and HLA-B alleles for most subjects in the first cohort. Broadly in line with IMGT annotations, most TCR beta V segments showed up in productive rearrangements about 87% or about 30% of the time in an earlier analysis of approximately 640 of the donors. The classifier was reported to diagnose cytomegalovirus status with high specificity and sensitivity in both the original cohort and the validation cohort. In a later analysis, the rate of TCR association differed among HLA loci, with DRB1 alleles having the most associated TCRs and HLA-C alleles having the fewest. Strong co-occurrence of HLA alleles, especially DR and DQ, made assigning TCR associations to individual alleles difficult. In this cohort, only TCR beta chains were sequenced, and detectable features were limited by the absence of alpha or paired-chain data. The authors suggested that the approach could potentially be extended to other disease states and immunological phenotypes. A later genetic analysis associated a missense DCLRE1C variant with V-gene and J-gene trimming of TCR beta chains, and an independent cohort replicated the association. In a later analysis, HLA-associated TCR beta chains were found to be more clonally expanded and to have lower generation probabilities than equally common non-associated chains. CMV serostatus was the only immune exposure information available for the cohort. In a later analysis, around 17,000 TCR beta sequences were associated with specific HLA alleles at a false discovery rate of 0.05. Linkage disequilibrium might explain the correlated functional status among segregating V segments, but an unknown experimental factor could not be excluded. Because some donors lacked HLA typing at each locus, the association tests relied only on the typed subset. Because counts were too low, fewer than 20 rarely observed V segments, including chromosome 9 orphons, were excluded from the earlier analysis of 587 of the donors. Most TCR sequences were observed very rarely across donors, whereas some public TCRs were present in many individuals. The study gave a list of more than 150 TCR beta chains associated with cytomegalovirus. A cluster of highly shared sequence variants was judged likely to be a technical artifact of the sequencing pipeline. Several of the top co-occurrence clusters appeared to be linked to parvovirus B19, influenza, CMV and Epstein-Barr virus, according to a later analysis.

The CDR3 sequence holds 13 residues, the cysteine and phenylalanine included. The CDR3 DNA has 39 bases and is translated from base 1. The germline V gene yields ENHRY for CDR1 and SYGVKD for CDR2. Between the V and J ends, shortened by 4 bases and 2 bases respectively, the junction contains 9 bases. Receptor amplification or capture employed the immunoSEQ multiplex PCR assay. For the multiplex PCR, a mixture combining 60 forward primers for TCR Vbeta segments and 13 reverse primers for TCR Jbeta segments was used. A multiplex PCR assay on genomic DNA amplified the CDR3 region of rearranged TCR beta genes. On the Illumina HiSeq System, the amplified TCR beta libraries were sequenced as 87-base-pair reads. On the authors' methods: A later analysis tallied 75 million to 95 million unique TCR beta chains across the 550 to 850 repertoires, and around 10 million of those chains were shared by two or more donors. Raw reads were error-corrected and collapsed into unique sequences with a nearest-neighbor algorithm that merged closely related sequences to remove PCR and sequencing errors. CDR3 sequences were aligned to IMGT reference sequences to assign V, D and J gene segments. For a sequence to be retained, a match of at least six nucleotides was required to both a V gene segment and a J gene segment. Rearrangements were classified as productive when the CDR3 lacked stop codons and remained in frame with V and J, and all other rearrangements were classified as non-productive. Following IMGT convention, CDR3 was defined as the stretch from the second conserved V-encoded cysteine up to the conserved J-encoded phenylalanine. The earlier analysis of 550 to 650 of the donors excluded any sequence lacking an unambiguous match to a single V gene segment. In an earlier analysis of roughly 600 of the donors, a V segment was called functional when productive rearrangements were above 56.7%, and segregating when the standard deviation between donors exceeded 5%. A statistical classification framework was built for diagnosing cytomegalovirus status from the catalog of TCR beta chain sequences. V and J gene assignment, in a later analysis, came from comparing TCR nucleotide sequences with IMGT/GENE-DB human TR gene sequences. Using the TCRdist pipeline, a later analysis assigned CDR3 sequences along with most-parsimonious VDJ recombination scenarios. In a later analysis, each TCR beta chain was defined by its CDR3 amino acid sequence together with its V-gene family, and reads without a unique V-gene family were excluded. To address suspected cross-contamination and a sequencing artifact, a later analysis removed 550 to 750 highly shared, low-generation-probability nucleotide sequences. For each public chain, a later analysis derived a clonal expansion index from normalized ranks of inferred template counts within each repertoire. Generation probabilities in a later analysis came from a VDJ recombination model fitted to out-of-frame rearrangements, and those results were checked against IGoR. A later analysis scored TCR-TCR, TCR-HLA and TCR-CMV co-occurrence with hypergeometric tests, applying a repertoire-size bias correction to TCR pairs. A later analysis estimated false discovery rates by permuting HLA or CMV assignments 20 times. In a later analysis, co-occurring TCRs were grouped with DBSCAN, and TCRdist sequence similarity was added when clustering was performed within HLA-allele-positive subsets. Repertoires with fewer than 30,000 or more than 120,000 public chains, plus five repertoires with anomalous nucleotide sharing, were excluded from co-occurrence clustering. This is the immuneACCESS table as TCRdb keeps it, with only in-frame sequences that have V and J called. A part of the clones is gone; compared with another copy, unresolved V genes explain less than half, and the rest is unexplained. That table is the source of V, J and clone size, and D and trimming were worked out from the DNA. The sample has about 130,000 clones on record, approximately 75% of them singletons. 5% to 7% of the sample is held by the ten biggest clonotypes.

The cohort was made up of several hundred healthy bone marrow donors. All cohort members were sampled while nominally healthy, although unrecorded immune exposures were likely present. The donor tested CMV seropositive and was one of the 289 seropositive cohort members. Every donor gave a peripheral blood sample, and the peripheral blood mononuclear cells from that sample were used for TCR beta sequencing. The Qiagen DNeasy Blood Extraction Kit was used to extract genomic DNA from the blood cell samples. Details on this clone: The clone's antigen remains unknown. No base quality information exists; no much larger clone differs at one position.

The chain joins TRBV10-3 to TRBJ2-7; a tentative D call is TRBD1 (6 bases match). The clonotype originates from a middle-aged woman in good health and CMV-seropositive. The specimen sequenced was PBMCs. The DNA reads TGTGCCATCAGTGGCTGGGACACCTACGAGCAGTACTTC. Its protein reads: CAISGWDTYEQYF.